This TCR beta chain is from a study of low-dose radiotherapy and immunotherapy resistance in tumors. Study summary: With 1 Gy per fraction every two weeks, Cohort 2 accumulated 13 Gy across 26 weeks.

The time point denotes: before trial treatment. Germline CDR1 reads SGHKS; CDR2 reads YYEKEE (reference sequence). Trimming left V 1 base short and J 4 bases short, with 6 bases between. The CDR3 is 13 residues long. Primers used for first-strand cDNA, a TRAV- and TRBV-specific set, covered both alpha and beta chains. Both a constant-region primer and a V-primer adapter served to amplify TCRs across 15 to 25 PCR cycles. Via MiXCR, TCRdb re-called the reads, giving one row per CDR3 protein. Here the sample spans 35,000 to 45,000 distinct CDR3 sequences, around a third being singletons. This receptor was obtained from a male donor with gallbladder cancer. Sequenced material: PBMCs, taken before treatment. The V call is TRBV5-5, the J call TRBJ2-4; D is ambiguous. The DNA for the CDR3 is TGTGCCAGCAGCTTGAGTGGGAAAAACATTCAGTACTTC. Its protein product is CASSLSGKNIQYF.